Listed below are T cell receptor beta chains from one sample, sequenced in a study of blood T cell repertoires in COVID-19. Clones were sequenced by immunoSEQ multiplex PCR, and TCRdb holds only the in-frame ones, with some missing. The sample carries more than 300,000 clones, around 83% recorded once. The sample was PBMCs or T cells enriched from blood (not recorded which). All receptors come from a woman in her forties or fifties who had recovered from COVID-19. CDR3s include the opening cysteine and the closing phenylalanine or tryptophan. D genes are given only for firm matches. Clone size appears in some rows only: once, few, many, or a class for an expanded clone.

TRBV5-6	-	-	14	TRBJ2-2	CASSFQGGTGELFF	TGTGCCAGCAGCTTTCAGGGTGGCACCGGGGAGCTGTTTTTT
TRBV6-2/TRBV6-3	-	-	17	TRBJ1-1	CASSYSSLGGMNTEAFF	TGTGCCAGCAGTTACTCGTCCCTCGGGGGTATGAACACTGAAGCTTTCTTT
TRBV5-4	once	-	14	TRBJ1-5	CASSLAGEGQPQHF	TGTGCCAGCAGCCTGGCAGGGGAGGGTCAGCCCCAGCATTTT
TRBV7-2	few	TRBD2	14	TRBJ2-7	CASSPSSGGREQYF	TGTGCCAGCAGCCCCTCCAGCGGGGGAAGGGAGCAGTACTTC
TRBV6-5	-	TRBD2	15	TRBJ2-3	CASSPGLAGGYTQYF	TGTGCCAGCAGCCCCGGACTAGCGGGGGGGTATACGCAGTATTTT
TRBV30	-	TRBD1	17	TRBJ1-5	CAWSVSQGALGNQPQHF	TGTGCCTGGAGTGTTTCCCAGGGGGCGCTCGGCAATCAGCCCCAGCATTTT
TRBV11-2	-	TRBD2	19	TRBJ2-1	CASSLRLTSGTAYYNEQFF	TGTGCCAGCAGCCTCCGCCTCACTAGCGGAACCGCCTACTACAATGAGCAGTTCTTC
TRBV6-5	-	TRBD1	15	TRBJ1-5	CASSSRQGVNQPQHF	TGTGCCAGCAGTTCACGACAGGGGGTAAATCAGCCCCAGCATTTT
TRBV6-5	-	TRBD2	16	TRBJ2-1	CASSYLTSGREDEQFF	TGTGCCAGCAGTTACTTGACTAGCGGGAGGGAAGATGAGCAGTTCTTC
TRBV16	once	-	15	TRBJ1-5	CASRPGRGSNQPQHF	TGTGCCAGCAGACCCGGAAGGGGGAGCAATCAGCCCCAGCATTTT
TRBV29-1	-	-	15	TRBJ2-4	CSVALVAPGGNIQYF	TGCAGCGTTGCGCTTGTGGCACCCGGGGGAAACATTCAGTACTTC
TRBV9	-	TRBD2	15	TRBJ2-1	CASSVVERGVFEQFF	TGTGCCAGCAGCGTAGTGGAGCGGGGGGTTTTTGAGCAGTTCTTC
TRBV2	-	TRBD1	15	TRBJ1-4	CASTFTGGTNEKLFF	TGTGCCAGCACGTTCACAGGGGGCACTAATGAAAAACTGTTTTTT
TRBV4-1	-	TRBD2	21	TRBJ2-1	CASSHPAHAAGGALRYNEQFF	TGCGCCAGCAGTCATCCCGCCCATGCAGCGGGGGGGGCTTTACGTTACAATGAGCAGTTCTTC
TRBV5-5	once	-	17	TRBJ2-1	CASSLRPRGSSYNEQFF	TGTGCCAGCAGCTTGAGGCCCCGGGGGAGCTCCTACAATGAGCAGTTCTTC
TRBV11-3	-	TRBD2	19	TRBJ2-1	CASSPGLAGRRVSYNEQFF	TGTGCCAGCAGCCCGGGACTAGCGGGCCGAAGGGTATCCTACAATGAGCAGTTCTTC